Described below is a single T cell receptor (beta chain) sequence and its context. This sample was taken from a study of shared clonotypes between healthy human individuals. The donors, healthy adults who were HIV-negative, had experienced no recent acute infections or vaccinations. Profiling relied on immunoSEQ multiplex PCR, and the TCRdb table lists in-frame clones only, not all of them. The sample includes some 2 million clones, 85% to 95% of them seen just once. The clonotype originates from a man aged 18 to 35 in good health. Sequenced sample: naive CD4+ T cells sorted from blood. The subset: CD45RA+ positively selected.

The CDR3 is CASSLGLAGESDTQYF. CDR3 in DNA: TGTGCCAGCAGCTTAGGTCTAGCGGGAGAATCAGATACGCAGTATTTT. The V and J genes are TRBV7-2 and TRBJ2-3; 10 bases match TRBD2. The CDR3 is 16 amino acids. J lost 4 bases, V lost 1 base, and 5 bases had no gene match. Germline CDR1 is SGHTA and CDR2 is FQGNSA.